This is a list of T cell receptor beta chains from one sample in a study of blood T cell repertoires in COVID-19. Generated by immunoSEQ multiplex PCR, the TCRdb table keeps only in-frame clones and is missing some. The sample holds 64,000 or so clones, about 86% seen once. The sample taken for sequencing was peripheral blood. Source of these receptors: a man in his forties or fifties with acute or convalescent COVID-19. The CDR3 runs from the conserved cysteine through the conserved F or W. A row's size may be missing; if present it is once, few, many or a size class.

cdr3_aa: CASSHSEGTEAFF; j_call: TRBJ1-1; v_call: TRBV4-1; clone_size: -
cdr3_aa: CAWSEGQGASYEQYF; j_call: TRBJ2-7; v_call: TRBV30; clone_size: -
cdr3_aa: CASSKWSWESGGAEDTQYF; j_call: TRBJ2-3; v_call: TRBV21-1; clone_size: -
cdr3_aa: CASSQDEMGGEKLFF; j_call: TRBJ1-4; v_call: TRBV4-1; clone_size: -
cdr3_aa: CASSPGTSGATDTQYF; j_call: TRBJ2-3; v_call: TRBV18; clone_size: -
cdr3_aa: CASSPTGTPKKNIQYF; j_call: TRBJ2-4; v_call: TRBV6-2/TRBV6-3; clone_size: few
cdr3_aa: CASSFRASYEQYF; j_call: TRBJ2-7; v_call: TRBV19; clone_size: -
cdr3_aa: CASSHLGRNQPQHF; j_call: TRBJ1-5; v_call: TRBV4-1; clone_size: -
cdr3_aa: CSASHFWGADQPQHF; j_call: TRBJ1-5; v_call: TRBV20-1; clone_size: -
cdr3_aa: CASQQGSGNTIYF; j_call: TRBJ1-3; v_call: TRBV30; clone_size: -
cdr3_aa: CASGLLGGSTDTQYF; j_call: TRBJ2-3; v_call: TRBV6-6; clone_size: -
cdr3_aa: CASSSTYSGTENSPLHF; j_call: TRBJ1-6; v_call: TRBV11-3; clone_size: -
cdr3_aa: CASSVRGGPYMPTF; j_call: TRBJ1-2; v_call: TRBV3-1/TRBV3-2; clone_size: -
cdr3_aa: CASSLSTGGLGTEAFF; j_call: TRBJ1-1; v_call: TRBV2; clone_size: -
cdr3_aa: CAIRGDAIQQYF; j_call: TRBJ2-7; v_call: TRBV10-3; clone_size: few
cdr3_aa: CATRGLGTNEKLFF; j_call: TRBJ1-4; v_call: TRBV10-3; clone_size: -
cdr3_aa: CASSESRGELETQYF; j_call: TRBJ2-5; v_call: TRBV2; clone_size: -
cdr3_aa: CASSPAGAGNTIYF; j_call: TRBJ1-3; v_call: TRBV18; clone_size: -
cdr3_aa: CASIRHCSTYEQYF; j_call: TRBJ2-7; v_call: TRBV6-4; clone_size: -
cdr3_aa: CASSPKTGAYEQYF; j_call: TRBJ2-7; v_call: TRBV27; clone_size: few
cdr3_aa: CASSPLGGGFTEAFF; j_call: TRBJ1-1; v_call: TRBV27; clone_size: -
cdr3_aa: CAISEEGDYGYTF; j_call: TRBJ1-2; v_call: TRBV10-3; clone_size: once
cdr3_aa: CAIFSNTEAFF; j_call: TRBJ1-1; v_call: TRBV10-3; clone_size: -
cdr3_aa: CAWSVPRRTGTQYF; j_call: TRBJ2-5; v_call: TRBV30; clone_size: -
cdr3_aa: CASSLGGELSYNEQFF; j_call: TRBJ2-1; v_call: TRBV7-3; clone_size: -
cdr3_aa: CASSPLSGGNQPQHF; j_call: TRBJ1-5; v_call: TRBV27; clone_size: -
cdr3_aa: CASSFEEGELFF; j_call: TRBJ2-2; v_call: TRBV5-4; clone_size: few
cdr3_aa: CASSEGTSGETDTQYF; j_call: TRBJ2-3; v_call: TRBV2; clone_size: -
cdr3_aa: CASSHWVGAGNQPQHF; j_call: TRBJ1-5; v_call: TRBV5-6; clone_size: -
cdr3_aa: CAWAHEGDPTYYGYTF; j_call: TRBJ1-2; v_call: TRBV30; clone_size: -
cdr3_aa: CASSQDLVSPLHF; j_call: TRBJ1-6; v_call: TRBV4-1; clone_size: -
cdr3_aa: CASSAGFTNYGYTF; j_call: TRBJ1-2; v_call: TRBV19; clone_size: -
cdr3_aa: CATSDSGETQYF; j_call: TRBJ2-5; v_call: TRBV24-1; clone_size: -
cdr3_aa: CASSYSRSSGGADTQYF; j_call: TRBJ2-3; v_call: TRBV11-3; clone_size: once
cdr3_aa: CASSQDGGTGELFF; j_call: TRBJ2-2; v_call: TRBV9; clone_size: -
cdr3_aa: CASSLVTGGAYEQYF; j_call: TRBJ2-7; v_call: TRBV5-1; clone_size: -
cdr3_aa: CSVNRGDNTEAFF; j_call: TRBJ1-1; v_call: TRBV29-1; clone_size: -
cdr3_aa: CASSDDRGNDNEQFF; j_call: TRBJ2-1; v_call: TRBV9; clone_size: -
cdr3_aa: CASTPEGGMNTEAFF; j_call: TRBJ1-1; v_call: TRBV11-3; clone_size: -
cdr3_aa: CASSLVARLNTEAFF; j_call: TRBJ1-1; v_call: TRBV7-8; clone_size: -
cdr3_aa: CASSPRQSGIAEKLFF; j_call: TRBJ1-4; v_call: TRBV27; clone_size: once
cdr3_aa: CSVESGIGNEAFF; j_call: TRBJ1-1; v_call: TRBV29-1; clone_size: -